The present T cell receptor (beta chain) was sequenced within a study of blood T cell repertoires in COVID-19. Looking at the study overall: T cells, B-cell-depleted T cells, or PBMCs provided the cDNA or gDNA that served as material.

Measured with immunoSEQ multiplex PCR; TCRdb has only the in-frame clones, and not every one. Of more than 250,000 clones listed, approximately 85% are singletons. V shed 4 bases, J shed 2 bases, and the junction held 4 bases outside the gene matches. Germline assignment: CDR1 LNHNV and CDR2 YYDKDF (reference sequence). The CDR3 consists of 15 residues. The source is a human donor in a cohort sampled during active COVID-19. J is TRBJ2-7 and V is TRBV15, with 11 bases fitting TRBD2. Sequenced input: peripheral blood. Here the CDR3 DNA reads TGTGCCACCAGCATAGGACTAGCGGGCGCCTACGAGCAGTACTTC. Protein product: CATSIGLAGAYEQYF.